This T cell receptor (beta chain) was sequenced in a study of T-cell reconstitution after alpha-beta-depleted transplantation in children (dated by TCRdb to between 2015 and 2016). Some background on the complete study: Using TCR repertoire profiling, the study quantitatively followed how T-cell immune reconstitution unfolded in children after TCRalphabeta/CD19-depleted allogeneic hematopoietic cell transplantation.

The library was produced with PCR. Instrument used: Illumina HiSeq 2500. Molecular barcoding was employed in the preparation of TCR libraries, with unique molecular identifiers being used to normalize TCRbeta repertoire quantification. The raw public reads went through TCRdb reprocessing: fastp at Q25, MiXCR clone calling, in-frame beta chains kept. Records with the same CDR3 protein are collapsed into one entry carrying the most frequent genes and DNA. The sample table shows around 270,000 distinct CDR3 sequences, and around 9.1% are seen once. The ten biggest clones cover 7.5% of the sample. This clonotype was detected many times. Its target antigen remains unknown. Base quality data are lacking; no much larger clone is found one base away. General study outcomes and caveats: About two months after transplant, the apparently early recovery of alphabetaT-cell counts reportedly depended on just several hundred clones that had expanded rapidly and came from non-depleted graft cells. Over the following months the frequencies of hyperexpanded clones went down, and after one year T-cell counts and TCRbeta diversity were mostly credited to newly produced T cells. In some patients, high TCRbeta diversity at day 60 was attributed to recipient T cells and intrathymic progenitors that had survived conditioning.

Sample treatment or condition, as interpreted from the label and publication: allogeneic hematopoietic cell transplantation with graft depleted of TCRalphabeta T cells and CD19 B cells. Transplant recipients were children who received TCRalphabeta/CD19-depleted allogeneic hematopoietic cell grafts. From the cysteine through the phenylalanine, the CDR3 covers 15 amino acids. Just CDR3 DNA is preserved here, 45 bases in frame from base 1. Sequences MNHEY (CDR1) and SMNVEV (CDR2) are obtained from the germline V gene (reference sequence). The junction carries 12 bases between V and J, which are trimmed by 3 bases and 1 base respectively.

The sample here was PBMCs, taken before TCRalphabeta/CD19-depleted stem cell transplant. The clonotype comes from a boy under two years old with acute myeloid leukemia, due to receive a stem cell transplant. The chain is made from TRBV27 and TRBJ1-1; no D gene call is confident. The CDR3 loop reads CASSLTDGSNTEAFF. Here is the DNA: TGTGCCAGCAGTTTGACGGACGGCTCGAACACTGAAGCTTTCTTT.